The sample holds many counts of the clone carrying this T cell receptor (beta chain). Antigen: not known. It was RNA transcripts that yielded the amplified TCR beta CDR3 regions. First-round RT-PCR of the TCR CDR3 relied on the HTBI primer set. TCRdb itself ran the multiplex PCR reads through MiXCR, one entry per CDR3 protein. The table lists more than 500,000 distinct CDR3 sequences, 14% to 15% of them singletons. A NOSPECS grade of at least 4, a Clinical Activity Score of at least 3 and duration under 3 months were recorded in ophthalmopathy patients. Each diagnosis was grounded in clinical symptoms, serum thyroxine and TRAb, thyroid ultrasound, and orbital computed tomography. This specimen comes from a study of T cells in Graves' hyperthyroidism and ophthalmopathy. Study-wide points: A model of 13 V-J features distinguished ophthalmopathy from stable hyperthyroidism. Clonotypes that were expanded in thyroid above 0.001 mostly appeared in blood too.

The ends were cut back, 7 bases at V and 1 base at J, with 17 bases in the middle. The CDR3 loop spans 15 amino acids. Germline CDR1 reads MNHNS; CDR2 reads SASEGT. Sequenced input: blood. The receptor comes from a woman between 35 and 50 years old with Graves' ophthalmopathy. The chain combines TRBV6-1 with TRBJ2-7; no firm D call. The CDR3 DNA reads as TGTGCCAGCATAAGTGTACACACACTATCCTACGAGCAGTACTTC. It codes for CASISVHTLSYEQYF.